This TCR beta chain is drawn from a study of cytotoxic CD8 clonotypes in ibrutinib-treated CLL (dated by TCRdb to 2020 to 2023). For the study in its entirety: In this cohort, about 15 patients were treatment-naive and 11 to 12 were relapsed/refractory, while some 17 had unmutated IGHV. Patients were still on ibrutinib when every remission and progressive disease sample was collected. Samples at response were collected after a median of roughly twelve months of treatment, with a range of about 6 to 40 months. Longitudinal samples were obtainable from about 30% of the roughly 86 participants in the trial. Cryopreserved peripheral blood mononuclear cells were collected before treatment, at response, and at either disease progression or sustained remission. Responses were partial in roughly 24 patients and complete in 2; after median about 63 months follow-up, some 14 stayed in remission and 12 progressed. On average, each sample had about 260,000 productive templates and about 89,000 productive rearrangements.

For TCR beta library preparation, around 2 micrograms of genomic DNA were isolated from cryopreserved PBMCs. High-throughput TCR beta sequencing was performed on longitudinal blood samples from CLL patients receiving ibrutinib monotherapy. Patients were enrolled in a phase 2 open-label single-center ibrutinib monotherapy trial. A distance of 10 bases separates the germline ends of V and J, which lose 3 bases and 4 bases respectively. For CDR1 and CDR2, the germline V gene lists SGHAT and FQNNGV. Including cysteine and phenylalanine, the CDR3 has 15 amino acids. The sequence is cut down to CDR3 DNA, 45 bases in frame from base 1. Summary of the overall study and its limitations: Public clonotypes were rare and either shrank or stayed stable during treatment, and the rise in clonality at ibrutinib response reflected expansion of private clonotypes. Sustained-remission and progressing patients did not have matched sampling times, and lymph node repertoires were not examined. At ibrutinib response clonality went up, during sustained remission it held steady, and at progression it dropped back toward baseline. Baseline clonality was found to be higher than that of age-matched healthy donors and was strongly correlated with circulating CD8+ T-cell counts.

On a MiSeq, deep resolution sequencing aimed for a depth between 1 in 1 million and 1 in 200,000 T cells, with each clonotype covered about 9.9x on average. TCR beta libraries were generated with the immunoSEQ hsTCRB Kit. The authors' pipeline ran thus. Data were analyzed with ImmunoSEQ Data Assistant and ImmunoSEQ Analyzer, with V, D and J genes assigned per IMGT definitions. Clonality, which ranges from 0 to 1, was calculated as one minus the normalized Shannon entropy of productive rearrangement frequencies. Public clonotype analysis was restricted to overrepresented clonotypes comprising at least 0.05% of each patient's repertoire. Repertoires from 10 to 15 age-matched healthy donors in immuneACCESS were used as clonality controls. The table was pulled from immuneACCESS by TCRdb, which kept in-frame rearrangements only. Such tables lose some clones; where checked, under half of the loss comes from unresolved V genes, and the rest has no known cause. V and J calls and clone size are given by that table; D and trimming were obtained from the DNA. Within this sample are about 330,000 clones, with 67% of them counted one time only. The biggest ten clones account for approximately 6% of the sample.

As for this clone: Its specific antigen is unknown. Within one base of it there is no much larger clone, and no base qualities were kept.

This receptor was obtained from a human donor with chronic lymphocytic leukemia. The V and J genes are TRBV11-2 and TRBJ2-6, with the D gene not confidently named. The sample consisted of PBMCs, taken after 36 months of ibrutinib treatment. DNA sequence: TGTGCCAGCAGCTTCCCTAGGTCCGGGGCCAACGTCCTGACTTTC. This is translated as CASSFPRSGANVLTF.